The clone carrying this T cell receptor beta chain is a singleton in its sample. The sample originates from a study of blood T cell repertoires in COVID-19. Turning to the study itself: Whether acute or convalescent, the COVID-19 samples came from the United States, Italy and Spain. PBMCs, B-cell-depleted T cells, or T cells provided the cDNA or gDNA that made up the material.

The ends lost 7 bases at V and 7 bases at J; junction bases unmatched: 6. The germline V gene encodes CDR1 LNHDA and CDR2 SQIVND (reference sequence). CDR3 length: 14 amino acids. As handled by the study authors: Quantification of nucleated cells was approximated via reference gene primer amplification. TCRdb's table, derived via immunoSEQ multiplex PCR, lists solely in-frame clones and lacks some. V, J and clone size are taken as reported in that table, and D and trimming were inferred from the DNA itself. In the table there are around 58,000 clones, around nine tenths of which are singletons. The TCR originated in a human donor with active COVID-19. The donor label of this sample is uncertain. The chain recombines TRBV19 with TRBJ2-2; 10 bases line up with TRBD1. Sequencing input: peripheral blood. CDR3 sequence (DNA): TGTGCCAGTACGGACAGGGGGATCAGCGGGGAGCTGTTTTTT. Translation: CASTDRGISGELFF. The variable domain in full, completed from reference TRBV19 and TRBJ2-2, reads DGGITQSPKYLFRKEGQNVTLSCEQNLNHDAMYWYRQDPGQGLRLIYYSQIVNDFQKGDIAEGYSVSREKKESFPLTVTSAQKNPTAFYLCASTDRGISGELFFGEGSRLTVL.